A selection of T cell receptor beta chains follows, all from one sample in a study of blood T cell repertoires in COVID-19. Repertoires were generated with immunoSEQ multiplex PCR, while TCRdb's copy carries only in-frame clones and drops some. The sample has over 60,000 clones; more than 90% are singletons. Source material: peripheral blood. The receptors originated from a man aged 55 to 69 with acute or convalescent COVID-19. CDR3s include the opening cysteine and the closing phenylalanine or tryptophan. The D gene is left open where the match is weak. A clone size is listed for some rows: how often the clone was seen (once, few, many), or a class if it is expanded.

DNA: TGTGCCAGCAGCCATGGGACGCGGGCGGGGGGCTATGGCTACACCTTC; CDR3: CASSHGTRAGGYGYTF; D: -; J: TRBJ1-2; V: TRBV11-2; size: -
DNA: TGTGCCAGCAGGGACATGGGTCGGGGCTACACCTTC; CDR3: CASRDMGRGYTF; D: -; J: TRBJ1-2; V: TRBV6-5; size: few
DNA: TGTGCCAGCAGCATACAGGTACCGGGCACAGATACGCAGTATTTT; CDR3: CASSIQVPGTDTQYF; D: -; J: TRBJ2-3; V: TRBV14; size: -
DNA: TGTGCCAGCACCAAACAGGGGAGCGGCTATGGCTACACCTTC; CDR3: CASTKQGSGYGYTF; D: TRBD1; J: TRBJ1-2; V: TRBV2; size: -
DNA: TGCGCCAGCAGCGTAGACAGGGTAGGCACTGAAGCTTTCTTT; CDR3: CASSVDRVGTEAFF; D: TRBD1; J: TRBJ1-1; V: TRBV5-1; size: -
DNA: TGTGCCAGCAGTTGGGACACTCTGAACACTGAAGCTTTCTTT; CDR3: CASSWDTLNTEAFF; D: -; J: TRBJ1-1; V: TRBV6-6; size: -
DNA: TGTGCCAGTAACCGGGACAGGGACGGAGGCTACACCTTC; CDR3: CASNRDRDGGYTF; D: TRBD1; J: TRBJ1-2; V: TRBV9; size: -
DNA: TGTGCCAGCTCACCAGCCAGTTCGAACACTGAAGCTTTCTTT; CDR3: CASSPASSNTEAFF; D: -; J: TRBJ1-1; V: TRBV18; size: -
DNA: TGCGCCAGCAGCTTCGGGCTCCTAGCGGGGGGGCCAAGCACAGATACGCAGTATTTT; CDR3: CASSFGLLAGGPSTDTQYF; D: TRBD2; J: TRBJ2-3; V: TRBV5-1; size: -
DNA: TGTGCCAGCAGCCTCGACAGGGGAAGTGGGGAAAAACTGTTTTTT; CDR3: CASSLDRGSGEKLFF; D: TRBD1; J: TRBJ1-4; V: TRBV7-2; size: -
DNA: TGTGCCAGCAGCCAGGGGTCAGTCCAAGAGACCCAGTACTTC; CDR3: CASSQGSVQETQYF; D: -; J: TRBJ2-5; V: TRBV11-2; size: -
DNA: TGTGCCAGCAGCTTTAGTATTAGCCCAGATACGCAGTATTTT; CDR3: CASSFSISPDTQYF; D: -; J: TRBJ2-3; V: TRBV5-6; size: once
DNA: TGTGCCAGCAGTGAGTTGAGGACTAGTGTGGAGTTCTTC; CDR3: CASSELRTSVEFF; D: TRBD2; J: TRBJ2-1; V: TRBV6-1; size: -
DNA: TGTGCCAGCAGCGCGGTAACCTACAATGAGCAGTTCTTC; CDR3: CASSAVTYNEQFF; D: -; J: TRBJ2-1; V: TRBV5-4; size: -
DNA: TGTGCCAGCAGCGTAGTGGGGGCTGGTGAGCAGTTCTTC; CDR3: CASSVVGAGEQFF; D: -; J: TRBJ2-1; V: TRBV9; size: -
DNA: TGTGCCAGCAGTTCCTACAGGGGGGACGGAAACACCATATATTTT; CDR3: CASSSYRGDGNTIYF; D: TRBD1; J: TRBJ1-3; V: TRBV27; size: -
DNA: TGTGCCAGCAGCCAAGTACTGAGTTCCTACGAGCAGTACTTC; CDR3: CASSQVLSSYEQYF; D: -; J: TRBJ2-7; V: TRBV3-1/TRBV3-2; size: -
DNA: TGTGCCAGCAGTGAAGCGAAGGGACAGTCTAATGAAAAACTGTTTTTT; CDR3: CASSEAKGQSNEKLFF; D: TRBD1; J: TRBJ1-4; V: TRBV6-1; size: -
DNA: TGTGCCTGGATGACACAGGGTATCGTTAGCTATGGCTACACCTTC; CDR3: CAWMTQGIVSYGYTF; D: -; J: TRBJ1-2; V: TRBV30; size: -
DNA: TGTGCCAGCAGTGTCATAGGCAATCAGCCCCAGCATTTT; CDR3: CASSVIGNQPQHF; D: -; J: TRBJ1-5; V: TRBV2; size: -
DNA: TGCGCCAGCAGCCGGGAGCAGATGAACACTGAAGCTTTCTTT; CDR3: CASSREQMNTEAFF; D: -; J: TRBJ1-1; V: TRBV5-1; size: -
DNA: TGCGCCAGCAGCCTGAGACTAGGCAGCAATGAGCAGTTCTTC; CDR3: CASSLRLGSNEQFF; D: -; J: TRBJ2-1; V: TRBV4-1; size: -
DNA: TGCGCCAGCAGACGGGTTGCAACTAATGAAAAACTGTTTTTT; CDR3: CASRRVATNEKLFF; D: -; J: TRBJ1-4; V: TRBV4-1; size: -
DNA: TGCAGTGCTAGTGAACCGGGAGAAACTGAAGCTTTCTTT; CDR3: CSASEPGETEAFF; D: -; J: TRBJ1-1; V: TRBV20-1; size: once
DNA: TGTGCCACGGGGACTGAGAGCTCCTACGAGCAGTACTTC; CDR3: CATGTESSYEQYF; D: -; J: TRBJ2-7; V: TRBV10-3; size: -
DNA: TGTGCCAGCACTGCGGGACAGGCCACTGAAGCTTTCTTT; CDR3: CASTAGQATEAFF; D: TRBD1; J: TRBJ1-1; V: TRBV12-3/TRBV12-4; size: -
DNA: TGTGCCACCAGCGATGCGGACAGGGGGAGGGTCAGTGGCTACACCTTC; CDR3: CATSDADRGRVSGYTF; D: TRBD1; J: TRBJ1-2; V: TRBV24-1; size: -
DNA: TGTGCCAGCAGTTGTTTGGGACAGGGATGCGAGCAGTACTTC; CDR3: CASSCLGQGCEQYF; D: TRBD1; J: TRBJ2-7; V: TRBV6-5; size: -
DNA: TGTGCCACCATGGGACAGGGACGCACAGATACGCAGTATTTT; CDR3: CATMGQGRTDTQYF; D: TRBD1; J: TRBJ2-3; V: TRBV24-1; size: -
DNA: TGTGCCACCTTGGGGACTCGGTCCTTTTCTTTCTATGGCTACACCTTC; CDR3: CATLGTRSFSFYGYTF; D: -; J: TRBJ1-2; V: TRBV25-1; size: -
DNA: TGTGCCAGCTCCCGGACTAGCGCTAACCAAGAGACCCAGTACTTC; CDR3: CASSRTSANQETQYF; D: TRBD2; J: TRBJ2-5; V: TRBV18; size: -
DNA: TGTGCCATCAGCGAACAGGGTGGTTTAGGCCTTTCACCCCTCCACTTT; CDR3: CAISEQGGLGLSPLHF; D: -; J: TRBJ1-6; V: TRBV10-3; size: -
DNA: TGTGCCAGTAGTAGCAGCGGGGGGTACACAGATACGCAGTATTTT; CDR3: CASSSSGGYTDTQYF; D: TRBD2; J: TRBJ2-3; V: TRBV19; size: -